Each of the 32 T cell receptor beta chains below was sequenced from the same sample in a study of cytomegalovirus exposure and HLA in healthy donors. The PCR employed 60 Vbeta primers together with 13 Jbeta primers. TCRdb's copy holds only in-frame clones and misses some; the assay was immunoSEQ multiplex PCR. The sample records some 200,000 clones, 70% to 85% being singletons. The sample consisted of PBMCs. The receptor set was obtained from a boy aged 2 to 10 in good health and CMV-seronegative.

The chain combines TRBV5-4 with TRBJ1-2; 9 nucleotides align to TRBD1. This CDR3 is built from 16 residues. Per the germline V gene, CDR1 is SGHNT and CDR2 is YYREEE (reference sequence). V trimming: 2 bases; J trimming: 6 bases; junction bases outside the gene matches: 11. The CDR3 DNA follows: TGTGCCAGCAGCTTAATTTTTCGGACAGGGGAAAATGGCTACACCTTC. Amino acids: CASSLIFRTGENGYTF.

This clone has just a few counts. This chain uses TRBV4-3 with TRBJ2-2; D remains unclear. V lost 0 bases and J 7 bases, leaving 9 bases between the germline ends. The CDR3 length is 14 residues. Germline CDR1 and CDR2: LGHNA and YSLEER. CDR3 DNA: TGCGCCAGCAGCCAAGATTGGAGTAACGGGGAGCTGTTTTTT. Its protein is CASSQDWSNGELFF.

The sample holds one count of this clone. This rearrangement joins TRBV9 to TRBJ2-1; TRBD2 agrees at 10 bases. Germline V gives CDR1 SGDLS, CDR2 YYNGEE. Trimming cost V 4 bases and J 8 bases; bases outside gene matches: 12. The CDR3 is 16 amino acids. This CDR3 is CASSRGGSGGTDEQFF. As DNA, the CDR3 is TGTGCCAGCAGCCGCGGGGGTAGCGGGGGGACCGATGAGCAGTTCTTC.

V usage is TRBV2 and J usage is TRBJ2-1, with TRBD1 identical over 7 bases. Trimming removed 4 bases from V and 8 bases from J; junction bases left unmatched: 11. The germline gives CDR1 SNHLY, CDR2 FYNNEI. This CDR3 spans 15 amino acids. For the CDR3, the DNA is TGTGCCAGCAGTGCAAGGGGGCCTGGTTTGGATGAGCAGTTCTTC. It specifies CASSARGPGLDEQFF. Full variable domain (missing parts from reference TRBV2 and TRBJ2-1): EPEVTQTPSHQVTQMGQEVILRCVPISNHLYFYWYRQILGQKVEFLVSFYNNEISEKSEIFDDQFSVERPDGSNFTLKIRSTKLEDSAMYFCASSARGPGLDEQFFGPGTRLTVL.

This clone was seen a few times. The V and J genes are TRBV7-6 and TRBJ2-7; 14 nucleotides align to TRBD2. Germline V lookup: CDR1 SGHVS, CDR2 FNYEAQ. The V and J ends lost 4 bases and 2 bases, in that order; junction bases with no gene match: 7. The CDR3 runs 17 residues. The CDR3 DNA is TGTGCCAGCAGCTACAGGACTAGCGGGGGGTTTCCCTACGAGCAGTACTTC. It translates to CASSYRTSGGFPYEQYF. The full variable domain, completed using reference TRBV7-6 and TRBJ2-7, is GAGVSQSPRYKVTKRGQDVALRCDPISGHVSLYWYRQALGQGPEFLTYFNYEAQQDKSGLPNDRFSAERPEGSISTLTIQRTEQRDSAMYRCASSYRTSGGFPYEQYFGPGTRLTVT.

Remarks on this clone: One end of the junction is discordant with germline, which a read error may explain. The rearrangement joins TRBV7-7 to TRBJ2-1; 7 positions match TRBD1. The CDR3 is made up of 14 amino acids. The germline V gene has CDR1 SSHAT and CDR2 FNYEAQ (reference sequence). The CDR3 DNA follows: TGTGCTAGCAGCTCCACGACAGGGATGAATGAGCAGTTCTTC. Its protein product is CASSSTTGMNEQFF.

The rearrangement uses TRBV9 and TRBJ2-2; no clear D gene. V was shortened by 5 bases and J by 4 bases, with 12 bases between the two germline ends. There are 14 residues in the CDR3. In germline, CDR1 is SGDLS, CDR2 YYNGEE. CDR3 nucleotides: TGTGCCAGCAGTCCTTCCTCACTCACCGGGGAGCTGTTTTTT. Translating it yields CASSPSSLTGELFF.

This sequence joins TRBV30 and TRBJ1-2; weak D call: TRBD1 (5 bases). From germline, CDR1 is GTSNPN and CDR2 SVGIG (reference sequence). With 4 bases removed from V and 8 bases from J, the gap between germline ends came to 8 bases. This CDR3 is built from 10 residues. For the CDR3, the DNA is TGTGCCTGGAAGACAGTAGGCTACACCTTC. It encodes CAWKTVGYTF.

This clone was observed a single time. The V and J genes are TRBV5-4 and TRBJ1-2; no clear D gene. The V end was cut by 7 bases, the J end by 0 bases, with 13 bases between. The CDR3 covers 14 residues. Germline-derived CDR1 and CDR2 are SGHNT and YYREEE (reference sequence). CDR3 sequence (DNA): TGTGCCAGCGGGAGGAGAAGCTCTAACTATGGCTACACCTTC. As protein: CASGRRSSNYGYTF.

This clone was detected once. The chain is built from TRBV18 and TRBJ2-5; D is undetermined. Germline CDR1 is KGHSH and CDR2 is LQKENI. V was cut by 3 bases and J by 1 base, with 6 bases left in between. The CDR3 runs to 13 residues. CDR3 protein: CASSPGTQETQYF. The CDR3 DNA reads TGTGCCAGCTCACCCGGTACCCAAGAGACCCAGTACTTC.

V usage is TRBV2 and J usage is TRBJ2-4, with TRBD2 as a possible D gene (6 bases). Trimming cost V 3 bases and J 1 base, with 13 bases left between them. Germline CDR1 SNHLY, CDR2 FYNNEI. The CDR3 spans 16 residues. The CDR3 here is CASSDGGRWAKNIQYF. In DNA form, the CDR3 reads TGTGCCAGCAGTGATGGAGGGAGATGGGCCAAAAACATTCAGTACTTC. Drawing the rest from reference TRBV2 and TRBJ2-4, the complete variable domain is EPEVTQTPSHQVTQMGQEVILRCVPISNHLYFYWYRQILGQKVEFLVSFYNNEISEKSEIFDDQFSVERPDGSNFTLKIRSTKLEDSAMYFCASSDGGRWAKNIQYFGAGTRLSVL.

The chain carries TRBV7-2 and TRBJ2-3, with 13 bases lining up with TRBD2. CDR3 length: 17 residues. V was clipped by 5 bases and J by 2 bases; unmatched bases: 7. Germline V gene data show CDR1 as SGHTA and CDR2 as FQGNSA. CDR3 loop: CASSLRTSGGVTDTQYF. DNA for the CDR3: TGTGCCAGCAGCCTAAGGACTAGCGGGGGAGTCACAGATACGCAGTATTTT.

The chain couples TRBV6-1 to TRBJ1-5; 7 bases agree with TRBD1. Per the germline V gene, CDR1 is MNHNS and CDR2 is SASEGT. CDR3 length: 14 amino acids. J was trimmed by 4 bases and V by 5 bases; bases with no gene match: 5. In DNA, the CDR3 is TGTGCCAGCAGTAAGACAGGGAGGAATCAGCCCCAGCATTTT. Translated: CASSKTGRNQPQHF.

The CDR3 sequence: CASSETGGEKLFF. CDR3 nucleotide sequence: TGTGCCAGCAGCGAGACAGGGGGAGAAAAACTGTTTTTT. The genes are TRBV5-4 and TRBJ1-4; 9 nucleotides match TRBD1. Germline values: CDR1 SGHNT, CDR2 YYREEE (reference sequence). This CDR3 comprises 13 residues. J was trimmed by 8 bases and V by 4 bases; bases with no gene match: 3.

J is TRBJ1-1 and V is TRBV20-1; unclear D gene. Per the germline V gene, CDR1 is DFQATT and CDR2 is SNEGSKA (reference sequence). The V end was cut by 3 bases, the J end by 3 bases, with 5 bases between. The CDR3 is 11 amino acids. CDR3 sequence reads: CSASRDTEAFF. The CDR3 nucleotides are TGCAGTGCTAGCCGGGACACTGAAGCTTTCTTT.

J is TRBJ1-2 and V is TRBV9; 8 nucleotides align to TRBD1. The CDR3 covers 16 residues. Trimming cost V 4 bases and J 4 bases; bases outside gene matches: 12. Germline values: CDR1 SGDLS, CDR2 YYNGEE. This chain's CDR3 is CASSSSPLDRAYGYTF. The DNA for the CDR3 is TGTGCCAGCAGCTCTAGCCCACTGGACAGGGCCTATGGCTACACCTTC.

The chain links TRBV5-1 to TRBJ1-3; D perhaps matches TRBD1 (5 bases). The CDR3 is 14 amino acids. The V end was cut by 0 bases, the J end by 7 bases, with 11 bases between. Germline CDR1 reads SGHRS; CDR2 reads YFSETQ. The CDR3 is CASSLEAGMNTIYF. The DNA of the CDR3 is TGCGCCAGCAGCTTGGAGGCAGGGATGAACACCATATATTTT.

This chain connects TRBV28 to TRBJ2-1; TRBD2 matches at 12 bases. The junction had 5 bases not matched to a gene; V was cut back by 3 bases and J by 8 bases. This CDR3 spans 15 amino acids. Germline CDR1 and CDR2: MDHEN and SYDVKM. CDR3 bases: TGTGCCAGCAGTTTTACTAGCGGGGGGAAGTATGAGCAGTTCTTC. Translating it yields CASSFTSGGKYEQFF.

There are a few counts of this clone. Here the CDR3 reads CASSQVLSRDRDRDSPLHF. DNA for the CDR3: TGCGCCAGCAGCCAAGTTCTAAGTAGGGACAGGGATCGGGATTCACCCCTCCACTTT. The J gene is TRBJ1-6, the V gene TRBV4-3, with 9 bases matching TRBD1. Unmatched junction bases numbered 15, after V lost 1 base and J lost 8 bases. Germline CDR1 LGHNA, CDR2 YSLEER. This CDR3 has 19 residues.

This clone has a handful of counts. V and J are TRBV7-2 and TRBJ1-2; 7 bases map to TRBD1. The CDR3 spans 15 residues. Trimming at V came to 5 bases and at J to 3 bases, leaving 9 bases not matched to a gene. The V gene's germline CDR1 is SGHTA and CDR2 FQGNSA. The CDR3 sequence: CASSPRGRGDYGYTF. The CDR3 DNA sequence: TGTGCCAGCAGCCCGAGGGGGCGGGGGGACTATGGCTACACCTTC.

The chain is built from TRBV5-1 and TRBJ2-5; TRBD2 agrees at 10 bases. CDR3 length: 16 amino acids. V lost 4 bases, J lost 5 bases, and 11 bases stayed unmatched. Germline V gene lookup returns CDR1 SGHRS and CDR2 YFSETQ. The CDR3 here is CASSGRGAGGPETQYF. The CDR3 DNA is TGCGCCAGCAGCGGTCGCGGAGCGGGGGGGCCGGAGACCCAGTACTTC.

The chain links TRBV19 to TRBJ2-6, with D possibly matching TRBD1 (5 bases). The CDR3 sequence is 16 residues long. Germline-derived CDR1 and CDR2 are LNHDA and SQIVND (reference sequence). V lost 5 bases to trimming and J lost 0 bases, with 11 bases between them. CDR3 region: CASSAYRYSGANVLTF. DNA of the CDR3: TGTGCCAGTAGTGCCTACAGGTACTCTGGGGCCAACGTCCTGACTTTC.

This chain connects TRBV6-5 to TRBJ1-1; D gene uncertain. Trimming removed 2 bases from V and 5 bases from J, with 9 bases in between. The germline V gene encodes CDR1 MNHEY and CDR2 SVGAGI. The length of the CDR3 is 13 residues. The CDR3 DNA sequence: TGTGCCAGCAGTTACCTCCGGGAGACTGAAGCTTTCTTT. Amino acid sequence: CASSYLRETEAFF.

V is TRBV7-6 and J is TRBJ1-4, with 7 bases lining up with TRBD1. The CDR3 extends over 14 amino acids. V was pared by 4 bases and J by 6 bases, with 5 bases of the junction left unmatched. Germline V gene sequence: CDR1 SGHVS, CDR2 FNYEAQ. CDR3: CASSSGQTDEKLFF. For the CDR3, the DNA is TGTGCCAGCAGCTCGGGACAGACCGATGAAAAACTGTTTTTT.

The rearrangement joins TRBV30 to TRBJ2-7, with D perhaps matching TRBD1 (6 bases). V lost 3 bases to trimming and J lost 0 bases, with 12 bases between them. The length of the CDR3 is 14 residues. CDR1 is GTSNPN and CDR2 is SVGIG in the germline V gene (reference sequence). The CDR3 reads CAWRRVTGSYEQYF. CDR3 DNA sequence: TGTGCCTGGAGACGGGTGACAGGCTCCTACGAGCAGTACTTC.

This chain connects TRBV4-3 to TRBJ2-1, with 11 bases fitting TRBD2. The CDR3 sequence is 19 residues long. Germline lookup yields CDR1 LGHNA and CDR2 YSLEER. J gave up 2 bases and V 4 bases, and 13 bases lay outside the gene matches. The CDR3 loop is CASSRKLLAGGWPYNEQFF. For the CDR3, the DNA is TGCGCCAGCAGCCGAAAGCTTCTAGCGGGGGGCTGGCCCTACAATGAGCAGTTCTTC.

This sequence joins TRBV4-3 and TRBJ2-2; TRBD2 agrees at 9 bases. Germline V gene data show CDR1 as LGHNA and CDR2 as YSLEER. With V trimmed by 0 bases and J by 6 bases, 8 bases remained unmatched. CDR3 length: 17 amino acids. The CDR3 sequence: CASSQDPREGKAGELFF. CDR3 sequence (DNA): TGCGCCAGCAGCCAAGATCCGCGGGAGGGGAAGGCCGGGGAGCTGTTTTTT.

This clone was counted once. The chain uses TRBV10-3 and TRBJ2-5; 9 bases map to TRBD2. After removal of 7 bases from V and 1 base from J, the junction contained 7 bases not matched to a gene. The CDR3 length is 15 residues. CDR1 and CDR2 (germline): ENHRY, SYGVKD. CDR3 protein: CAIIQLAGTQETQYF. DNA of the CDR3: TGTGCCATCATCCAGCTAGCGGGGACCCAAGAGACCCAGTACTTC.

The sample holds a few counts of this clone. The chain combines TRBV5-6 with TRBJ1-3, with no clear D. The CDR3 sequence is 12 residues long. The germline V gene encodes CDR1 SGHDT and CDR2 YYEEEE. V was clipped by 0 bases and J by 4 bases, with 2 bases between them. The CDR3 DNA reads as TGTGCCAGCAGCTTGGCGGGAAACACCATATATTTT. This gives the protein CASSLAGNTIYF.

This clone was found a few times. The chain couples TRBV7-2 to TRBJ1-1; 8 bases map to TRBD1. With 1 base clipped from V and 0 bases from J, the junction kept 7 bases outside the gene matches. The CDR3 consists of 17 residues. Germline lookup yields CDR1 SGHTA and CDR2 FQGNSA. The CDR3 nucleotides are TGTGCCAGCAGCTTAGTGTCACAGGGGGTAATGAACACTGAAGCTTTCTTT. It yields the protein CASSLVSQGVMNTEAFF.

The gene calls are TRBV29-1 and TRBJ2-3; possible D gene TRBD1, 5 bases. This CDR3 region has 11 residues. The germline gives CDR1 SQVTM, CDR2 ANQGSEA. Trimming cost V 6 bases and J 2 bases, with 6 bases left between them. The CDR3 spells CSVRVTDTQYF. The CDR3 coding sequence is TGCAGCGTCAGGGTCACAGATACGCAGTATTTT.

Only one count was recorded for this clone. The chain combines TRBV9 with TRBJ2-1, with 7 nucleotides matching TRBD2. V trimming: 3 bases; J trimming: 6 bases; junction bases outside the gene matches: 0. Germline values: CDR1 SGDLS, CDR2 YYNGEE. This CDR3 contains 12 residues. CDR3 bases: TGTGCCAGCAGCGGGACTAGCAATGAGCAGTTCTTC. This codes for CASSGTSNEQFF.